The next 18 T cell receptor beta chains were all read from a single sample in a study of blood T cell repertoires in COVID-19. Generated by immunoSEQ multiplex PCR, the TCRdb table keeps only in-frame clones and is missing some. The data contain fewer than 60,000 clones, 80% to 90% of them singletons. The specimen was peripheral blood. The origin of the receptors is a human donor with active COVID-19. The donor label of this sample is uncertain.

The V and J genes are TRBV28 and TRBJ1-6, with 11 bases identical to TRBD1. The CDR3 is made up of 17 amino acids. CDR1 MDHEN and CDR2 SYDVKM come from the germline V gene. The trim removed 5 bases at V and 2 bases at J, leaving 5 bases unmatched. The CDR3 protein is CASSPGQGGAYNSPLHF. Here the CDR3 DNA reads TGTGCCAGCAGTCCGGGACAGGGGGGAGCCTATAATTCACCCCTCCACTTT.

J is TRBJ2-1 and V is TRBV7-9, with D possibly TRBD2 on 6 matching bases. V lost 5 bases, J lost 8 bases, and 16 bases lay in between. This CDR3 has 14 amino acids. Germline CDR1 and CDR2: SEHNR and FQNEAQ (reference sequence). CDR3 residues: CASSDGRGVDEQFF. CDR3 sequence (DNA): TGTGCCAGCAGCGATGGACGCGGGGTCGATGAGCAGTTCTTC.

V is TRBV20-1 and J is TRBJ1-6; TRBD1 might be the D (5 bases). Per the germline V gene, CDR1 is DFQATT and CDR2 is SNEGSKA (reference sequence). V lost 6 bases, J lost 9 bases, and 9 bases lay in between. This CDR3 has 11 amino acids. This CDR3 reads CSAERGSPLHF. The CDR3 region has the DNA TGCAGTGCGGAAAGGGGTTCACCCCTCCACTTT.

The V gene is TRBV19, the J gene TRBJ1-2, with TRBD1 matching over 8 bases. Germline CDR1 is LNHDA and CDR2 is SQIVND (reference sequence). Unmatched junction bases numbered 9, after V lost 4 bases and J lost 8 bases. CDR3 length: 14 amino acids. The CDR3 bases are TGTGCCAGTAGTACTGACAGGGGTTCTAGGGGCTACACCTTC. It specifies CASSTDRGSRGYTF.

The CDR3 DNA reads TGTGCCAGCAGCCTACAAAAGCAACTGGGGCGTAACTATGGCTACACCTTC. It is translated as CASSLQKQLGRNYGYTF. V is TRBV7-2 and J is TRBJ1-2; maybe TRBD1 (5 bases). Germline V lookup: CDR1 SGHTA, CDR2 FQGNSA. The CDR3 totals 17 residues. V was cut by 5 bases and J by 1 base, with 20 bases left in between.

This clone was seen a few times. The V gene is TRBV18, the J gene TRBJ1-5, with 7 bases matching TRBD1. This CDR3 has 18 amino acids. CDR1 is KGHSH and CDR2 is LQKENI in the germline V gene. J was trimmed by 3 bases and V by 5 bases; bases with no gene match: 16. CDR3 DNA sequence: TGTGCCAGCTCAACGACTCGGACAGGCATTACGAACAATCAGCCCCAGCATTTT. As protein: CASSTTRTGITNNQPQHF.

The chain is built from TRBV7-2 and TRBJ2-3; tentative D call: TRBD2 (6 bases). The CDR3 totals 16 residues. Germline-derived CDR1 and CDR2 are SGHTA and FQGNSA. Trimming stripped 5 bases from V and 6 bases from J, with 21 bases between. DNA for the CDR3: TGTGCCAGCAGCACAACCCGGGGAGCGGGTCGGGATACGCAGTATTTT. Its translation is CASSTTRGAGRDTQYF.

The V and J genes are TRBV5-1 and TRBJ2-2; TRBD2 aligns across 12 bases. J was trimmed by 3 bases and V by 3 bases; bases with no gene match: 3. The CDR3 has 16 amino acids. In germline, CDR1 is SGHRS, CDR2 YFSETQ. The CDR3 region is CASSSTSGSDTGELFF. In nucleotides, the CDR3 is TGCGCCAGCAGCTCGACTAGCGGGAGTGACACCGGGGAGCTGTTTTTT.

The chain employs TRBV10-3 and TRBJ1-6; D is unresolved. The CDR3 runs 14 residues. Germline V gene data show CDR1 as ENHRY and CDR2 as SYGVKD. The CDR3: CASGPSPYNSPLHF. In nucleotides, the CDR3 is TGTGCATCAGGTCCGAGCCCCTATAATTCACCCCTCCACTTT.

This sequence joins TRBV18 and TRBJ1-3; TRBD1 agrees at 8 bases. Looked up from germline, CDR1 is KGHSH and CDR2 is LQKENI. This CDR3 has 15 amino acids. The junction had 4 bases not matched to a gene; V was cut back by 4 bases and J by 2 bases. The CDR3, as DNA: TGTGCCAGCTCACAATCCAGGGGGCCTGGAAACACCATATATTTT. Encoded protein: CASSQSRGPGNTIYF.

The chain uses TRBV3-1 (or the pseudogene TRBV3-2) and TRBJ2-2, with TRBD1 identical over 8 bases. CDR1 is LGHDT, CDR2 YNNKEL, per germline (reference sequence). The CDR3 extends over 14 amino acids. The J segment lost 2 bases and the V segment lost 8 bases, leaving 4 bases of the junction unmatched. The DNA of the CDR3 is TGTGCCAGCGCGACAGGGGTTAACACCGGGGAGCTGTTTTTT. Translation gives CASATGVNTGELFF.

The rearrangement joins TRBV27 to TRBJ1-4, with 7 bases identical to TRBD1. The CDR3 length is 15 residues. With 6 bases clipped from V and 6 bases from J, the junction kept 10 bases outside the gene matches. The V gene's germline CDR1 is MNHEY and CDR2 SMNVEV (reference sequence). The CDR3 region is CASRLVRGGDEKLFF. The DNA for the CDR3 is TGTGCCAGCAGATTGGTAAGAGGGGGCGATGAAAAACTGTTTTTT. Supplemented by reference TRBV27 and TRBJ1-4, the full variable domain reads EAQVTQNPRYLITVTGKKLTVTCSQNMNHEYMSWYRQDPGLGLRQIYYSMNVEVTDKGDVPEGYKVSRKEKRNFPLILESPSPNQTSLYFCASRLVRGGDEKLFFGSGTQLSVL.

The rearrangement links TRBV7-9 to TRBJ2-1, with TRBD1 identical over 10 bases. Germline V gene sequence: CDR1 SEHNR, CDR2 FQNEAQ (reference sequence). V trimming: 1 base; J trimming: 4 bases; junction bases outside the gene matches: 4. The CDR3 is made up of 16 amino acids. DNA of the CDR3: TGTGCCAGCAGCTTAGGAGACAGGGGGCGATACAATGAGCAGTTCTTC. This translates into CASSLGDRGRYNEQFF. Full variable domain (remainder filled in from reference TRBV7-9 and TRBJ2-1): DTGVSQNPRHKITKRGQNVTFRCDPISEHNRLYWYRQTLGQGPEFLTYFQNEAQLEKSRLLSDRFSAERPKGSFSTLEIQRTEQGDSAMYLCASSLGDRGRYNEQFFGPGTRLTVL.

The genes are TRBV5-4 and TRBJ1-1; perhaps TRBD1 as D (6 bases). Trimming removed 3 bases at V and 3 bases at J, with 9 bases between. Germline CDR1 SGHNT, CDR2 YYREEE (reference sequence). This CDR3 region has 13 residues. The CDR3, as DNA: TGTGCCAGCAGCTGGACAGCGGACACTGAAGCTTTCTTT. Its protein is CASSWTADTEAFF.

The CDR3 loop reads CASTRTVYNSPLHF. CDR3 nucleotides: TGTGCCAGCACAAGGACAGTATATAATTCACCCCTCCACTTT. V is TRBV2 and J is TRBJ1-6; TRBD1 is a possible D gene (6 bases). This CDR3 has 14 residues. The V and J ends lost 7 bases and 4 bases respectively, with 11 bases between them. Germline V CDR1 and CDR2: SNHLY, FYNNEI.

J is TRBJ1-4 and V is TRBV2; D gene uncertain. Trimming took off 7 bases at V and 7 bases at J, with 10 bases between the two ends. The germline V gene has CDR1 SNHLY and CDR2 FYNNEI. CDR3 length: 12 residues. The chain's CDR3 is CASKGVGEKLFF. For the CDR3, the DNA is TGTGCCAGCAAAGGAGTAGGTGAAAAACTGTTTTTT.

DNA for the CDR3: TGTGCCAGCAGCTCCCGGCCGGGGGTGAGCTCTTCACCCCTCCACTTT. It codes for CASSSRPGVSSSPLHF. The chain carries TRBV3-1 (or the pseudogene TRBV3-2) and TRBJ1-6; tentatively, D is TRBD1 (5 bases). Per germline, CDR1 LGHDT and CDR2 YNNKEL (reference sequence). The CDR3 consists of 16 residues. Trimming took 5 bases from V and 9 from J, leaving 20 bases between them.

The chain uses TRBV12-5 and TRBJ2-3; D unresolved. The CDR3 totals 15 residues. Germline V lookup: CDR1 LGHNT, CDR2 FRNRAP. Deletions cut 2 bases from V and 0 bases from J, with 9 bases between. The chain's CDR3 is CASGLKNFSTDTQYF. Here the CDR3 DNA reads TGTGCTAGTGGTTTGAAGAACTTTAGCACAGATACGCAGTATTTT.